The 9 T cell receptor beta chains given below trace back to one sample, sequenced in a study of blood T cell repertoires in COVID-19. This table comes from immunoSEQ multiplex PCR, and its TCRdb copy is limited to in-frame clones, with some not included. The top ten clones hold 7.5% to 9.5% of a sample with over 95,000 clones, approximately 91% of them seen once. The material sequenced was peripheral blood. The receptor set was obtained from a woman aged 70-85 years who had recovered from COVID-19.

The J gene is TRBJ2-1, the V gene TRBV18; a possible D gene is TRBD2 (7 bases). The CDR3 runs to 18 residues. Trimming left V 3 bases short and J 2 bases short, with 20 bases between. The germline gives CDR1 KGHSH, CDR2 LQKENI. The CDR3 sequence: CASSPAISGGAAYNEQFF. The CDR3 nucleotides read TGTGCCAGCTCACCTGCCATAAGTGGGGGGGCCGCCTACAATGAGCAGTTCTTC.

This chain uses TRBV7-9 with TRBJ2-1, with 12 bases identical to TRBD2. The CDR3 contains 19 residues. V lost 0 bases, J lost 0 bases, and 6 bases stayed unmatched. Per germline, CDR1 SEHNR and CDR2 FQNEAQ (reference sequence). CDR3 sequence reads: CASSLARLAGGTSYNEQFF. In nucleotides, the CDR3 is TGTGCCAGCAGCTTAGCGCGCCTAGCGGGAGGGACCTCCTACAATGAGCAGTTCTTC.

The V call is TRBV3-1 (or the pseudogene TRBV3-2), the J call TRBJ1-6, with TRBD1 as a possible D gene (5 bases). Trimming took 6 bases from V and 10 from J, leaving 7 bases between them. There are 11 residues in the CDR3. Germline V gene lookup returns CDR1 LGHDT and CDR2 YNNKEL (reference sequence). CDR3 amino acids: CASRGGSPLHF. DNA of the CDR3: TGTGCCAGCAGGGGGGGATCACCCCTCCACTTT.

This chain joins TRBV19 and TRBJ2-5; possible D gene TRBD1, 6 bases. Germline V gives CDR1 LNHDA, CDR2 SQIVND (reference sequence). The ends were cut back, 5 bases at V and 5 bases at J, with 15 bases in the middle. The CDR3 runs to 14 residues. This chain's CDR3 is CASSVLQGSETQYF. The CDR3 nucleotides read TGTGCCAGTAGTGTCCTACAGGGATCCGAGACCCAGTACTTC.

V and J are TRBV7-2 and TRBJ2-1, with TRBD2 matching over 7 bases. The J segment lost 7 bases and the V segment lost 4 bases, leaving 4 bases of the junction unmatched. This CDR3 has 13 residues. The germline gives CDR1 SGHTA, CDR2 FQGNSA. CDR3 bases: TGTGCCAGCAGCTCCACGGGGGGAAATGAGCAGTTCTTC. The encoded protein is CASSSTGGNEQFF.

V and J are TRBV7-9 and TRBJ2-3; the match to TRBD1 covers 8 bases. The germline CDR1 and CDR2 sequences are SEHNR and FQNEAQ (reference sequence). With 5 bases clipped from V and 4 bases from J, the junction kept 8 bases outside the gene matches. CDR3 length: 15 amino acids. The CDR3 protein is CASSLGQGSSDTQYF. The CDR3 DNA reads TGTGCCAGCAGCCTAGGACAGGGATCTTCAGATACGCAGTATTTT.

This chain uses TRBV7-8 with TRBJ1-6, with 8 bases matching TRBD1. There are 17 residues in the CDR3. Losses at the gene ends were 5 bases for V and 7 bases for J; bases not matched to a gene: 13. Germline CDR1 and CDR2: SGHVS and FQNEAQ. The CDR3 DNA reads as TGTGCCAGCAGCCCCAGGGGGCTGGGACAGACGAATTCACCCCTCCACTTT. It yields the protein CASSPRGLGQTNSPLHF.

V gene TRBV5-4 combines with J gene TRBJ2-2; 7 bases agree with TRBD1. Germline V lookup: CDR1 SGHNT, CDR2 YYREEE (reference sequence). V dropped 2 bases and J dropped 4; count of bases not matched to a gene: 8. The CDR3 runs to 16 residues. The CDR3 DNA sequence: TGTGCCAGCAGCTTAGAGGGGGCGCGAGGCACCGGGGAGCTGTTTTTT. It translates to CASSLEGARGTGELFF.

The gene calls are TRBV4-2 and TRBJ2-3; 8 nucleotides agree with TRBD2. J gave up 4 bases and V 1 base, and 4 bases lay outside the gene matches. Looked up from germline, CDR1 is LGHNA and CDR2 is YNFKEQ. The CDR3 spans 15 residues. In DNA form, the CDR3 reads TGTGCCAGCAGCCAAGTCGGGGGGGCCGCAGATACGCAGTATTTT. Amino acid sequence: CASSQVGGAADTQYF.